The T cell receptor (beta chain) described here comes from a study of response to subunit inactivated influenza vaccine. The V and J ends lost 4 bases and 2 bases respectively, with 12 bases between them. CDR1 and CDR2 (germline): SGHRS, YFSETQ. The CDR3 is made up of 14 amino acids. From the RT-PCR reads, TCRdb called clonotypes with MiXCR, one entry per CDR3 protein. The sample holds 490,000 or so distinct CDR3 sequences; approximately 7.7% are singletons and the top ten take 10% to 15%. The sample holds a few counts of this clonotype. The source of this sequence is a man aged 50 to 75 who received an inactivated influenza vaccine. The rearrangement links TRBV5-1 to TRBJ1-1, with no clear D. The specimen comprised PBMCs from blood, sampled 23 to 25 months after vaccination. DNA of the CDR3: TGCGCCAGCAGCCCCTGGACGGCTAACACTGAAGCTTTCTTT. It yields the protein CASSPWTANTEAFF.